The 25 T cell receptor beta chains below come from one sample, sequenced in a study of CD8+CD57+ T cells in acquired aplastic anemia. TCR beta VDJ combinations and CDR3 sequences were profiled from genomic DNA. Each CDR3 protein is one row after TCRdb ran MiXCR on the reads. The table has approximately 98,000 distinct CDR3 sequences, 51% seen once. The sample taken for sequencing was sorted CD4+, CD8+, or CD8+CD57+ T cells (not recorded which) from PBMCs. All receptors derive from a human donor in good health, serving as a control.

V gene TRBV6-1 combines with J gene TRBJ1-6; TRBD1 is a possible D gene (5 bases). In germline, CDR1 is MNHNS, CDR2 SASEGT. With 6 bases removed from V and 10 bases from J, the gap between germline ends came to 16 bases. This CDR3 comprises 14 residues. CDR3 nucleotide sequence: TGTGCCAGCAGGAGCGGGGCGTCCTTATCACCCCTCCACTTT. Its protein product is CASRSGASLSPLHF.

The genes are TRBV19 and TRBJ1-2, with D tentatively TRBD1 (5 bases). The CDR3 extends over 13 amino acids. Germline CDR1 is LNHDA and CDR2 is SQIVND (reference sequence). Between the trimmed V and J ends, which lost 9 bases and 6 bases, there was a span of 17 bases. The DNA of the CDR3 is TGTGCCAGCCTCTCTAATGGAGGGGATGGCTACACCTTC. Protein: CASLSNGGDGYTF.

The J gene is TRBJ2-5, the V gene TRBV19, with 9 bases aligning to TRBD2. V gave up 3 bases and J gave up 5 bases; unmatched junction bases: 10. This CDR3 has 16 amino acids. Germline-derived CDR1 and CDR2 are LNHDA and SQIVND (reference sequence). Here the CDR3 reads CASSMASGERGETQYF. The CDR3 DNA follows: TGTGCCAGTAGTATGGCTAGCGGGGAGAGAGGTGAGACCCAGTACTTC. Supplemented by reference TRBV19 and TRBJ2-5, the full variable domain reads DGGITQSPKYLFRKEGQNVTLSCEQNLNHDAMYWYRQDPGQGLRLIYYSQIVNDFQKGDIAEGYSVSREKKESFPLTVTSAQKNPTAFYLCASSMASGERGETQYFGPGTRLLVL.

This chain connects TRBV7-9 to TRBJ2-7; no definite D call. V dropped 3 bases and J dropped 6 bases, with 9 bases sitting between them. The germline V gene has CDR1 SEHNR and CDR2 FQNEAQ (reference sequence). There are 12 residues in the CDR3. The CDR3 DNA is TGTGCCAGCAGCTTCGGCCCAGCCGAGCAGTACTTC. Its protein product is CASSFGPAEQYF.

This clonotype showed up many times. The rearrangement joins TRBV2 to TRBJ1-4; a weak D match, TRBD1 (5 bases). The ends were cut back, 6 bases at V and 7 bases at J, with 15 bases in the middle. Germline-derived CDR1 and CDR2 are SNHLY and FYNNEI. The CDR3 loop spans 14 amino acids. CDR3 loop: CASRGLGGAEKLFF. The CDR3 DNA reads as TGTGCCAGCAGGGGACTTGGAGGGGCTGAAAAACTGTTTTTT.

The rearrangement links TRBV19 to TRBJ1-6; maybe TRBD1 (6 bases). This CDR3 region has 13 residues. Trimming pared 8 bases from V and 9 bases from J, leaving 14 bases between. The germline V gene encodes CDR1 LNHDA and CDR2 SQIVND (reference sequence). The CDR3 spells CASQAGAGSPLHF. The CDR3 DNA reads TGTGCCAGTCAGGCGGGGGCTGGTTCACCCCTCCACTTT.

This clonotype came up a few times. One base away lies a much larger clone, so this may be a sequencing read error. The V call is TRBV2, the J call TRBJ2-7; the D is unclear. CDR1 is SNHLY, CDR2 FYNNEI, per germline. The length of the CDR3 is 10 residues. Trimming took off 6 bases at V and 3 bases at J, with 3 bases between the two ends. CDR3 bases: TGTGCCAGCAGGGACTACGAGCAGTACTTC. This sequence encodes CASRDYEQYF.

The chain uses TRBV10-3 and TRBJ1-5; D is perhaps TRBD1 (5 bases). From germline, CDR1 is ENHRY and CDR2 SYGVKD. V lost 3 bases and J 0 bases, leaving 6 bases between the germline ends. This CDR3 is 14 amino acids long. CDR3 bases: TGTGCCATCAGTGAAGGGGATAGCAATCAGCCCCAGCATTTT. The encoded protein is CAISEGDSNQPQHF.

This CDR3 reads CAISGGTGDWEQYF. The CDR3 region has the DNA TGTGCCATCAGCGGAGGGACAGGGGATTGGGAGCAGTACTTC. V is TRBV10-3 and J is TRBJ2-7, with 10 bases lining up with TRBD1. V dropped 6 bases and J dropped 7; count of bases not matched to a gene: 9. This CDR3 has 14 residues. Germline-derived CDR1 and CDR2 are ENHRY and SYGVKD.

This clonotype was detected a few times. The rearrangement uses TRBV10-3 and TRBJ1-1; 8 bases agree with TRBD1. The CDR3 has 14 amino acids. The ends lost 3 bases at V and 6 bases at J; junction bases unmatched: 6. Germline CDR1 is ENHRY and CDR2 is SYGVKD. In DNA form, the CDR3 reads TGTGCCATCAGTGACCGGGACAGGCCTGCTGAAGCTTTCTTT. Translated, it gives CAISDRDRPAEAFF.

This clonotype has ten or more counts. The CDR3 coding sequence is TGTGCCAGCAGACCGGGACGGCAGAACACCGGGGAGCTGTTTTTT. Its protein product is CASRPGRQNTGELFF. The chain employs TRBV5-8 and TRBJ2-2; D is tentatively TRBD1 or TRBD2 (5 bases each). The V end was cut by 5 bases, the J end by 1 base, with 12 bases between. The CDR3 contains 15 residues. From germline, CDR1 is SGHTS and CDR2 YDEGEE. Full variable domain (remainder filled in from reference TRBV5-8 and TRBJ2-2): EAGVTQSPTHLIKTRGQQATLRCSPISGHTSVYWYQQALGLGLQFLLWYDEGEERNRGNFPPRFSGRQFPNYSSELNVNALELEDSALYLCASRPGRQNTGELFFGEGSRLTVL.

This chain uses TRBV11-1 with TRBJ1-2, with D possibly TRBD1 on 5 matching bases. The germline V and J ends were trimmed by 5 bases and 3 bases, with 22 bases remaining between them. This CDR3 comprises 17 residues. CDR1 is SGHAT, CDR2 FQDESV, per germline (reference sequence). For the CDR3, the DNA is TGTGCCAGCAGCCTACATACCGGGACGGACCGCGACTATGGCTACACCTTC. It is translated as CASSLHTGTDRDYGYTF.

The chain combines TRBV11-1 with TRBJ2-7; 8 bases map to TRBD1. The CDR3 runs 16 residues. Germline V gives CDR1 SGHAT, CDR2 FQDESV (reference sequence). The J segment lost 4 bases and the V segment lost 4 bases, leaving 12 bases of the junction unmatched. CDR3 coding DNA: TGTGCCAGCAGCTCCAACCCACGGACAGGGCGATACGAGCAGTACTTC. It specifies CASSSNPRTGRYEQYF.

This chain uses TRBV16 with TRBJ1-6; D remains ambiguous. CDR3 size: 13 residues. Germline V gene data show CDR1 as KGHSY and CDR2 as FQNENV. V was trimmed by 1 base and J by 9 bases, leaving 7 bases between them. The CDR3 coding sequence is TGTGCCAGCAGCCAATGGAAGGGTTCACCCCTCCACTTT. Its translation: CASSQWKGSPLHF.

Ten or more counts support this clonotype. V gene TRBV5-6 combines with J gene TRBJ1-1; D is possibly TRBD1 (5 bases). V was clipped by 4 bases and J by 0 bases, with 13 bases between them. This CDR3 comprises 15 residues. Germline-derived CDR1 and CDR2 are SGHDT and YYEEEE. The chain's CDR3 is CASSLRGEVNTEAFF. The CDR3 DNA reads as TGTGCCAGCAGCCTCCGGGGGGAAGTGAACACTGAAGCTTTCTTT. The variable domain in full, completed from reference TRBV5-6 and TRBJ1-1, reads DAGVTQSPTHLIKTRGQQVTLRCSPKSGHDTVSWYQQALGQGPQFIFQYYEEEERQRGNFPDRFSGHQFPNYSSELNVNALLLGDSALYLCASSLRGEVNTEAFFGQGTRLTVV.

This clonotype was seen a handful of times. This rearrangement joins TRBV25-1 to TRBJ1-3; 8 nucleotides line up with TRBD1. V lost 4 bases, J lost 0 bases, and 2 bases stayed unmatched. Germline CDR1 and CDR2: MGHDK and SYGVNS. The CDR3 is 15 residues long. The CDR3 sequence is CASSATGASGNTIYF. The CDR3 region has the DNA TGTGCCAGCAGTGCGACAGGGGCCTCTGGAAACACCATATATTTT.

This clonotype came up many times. This chain's CDR3 is CASSFRDSSYEQYF. CDR3 in DNA: TGTGCCAGCAGTTTCCGGGACAGTTCCTACGAGCAGTACTTC. This chain links TRBV6-5 with TRBJ2-7; TRBD1 aligns across 7 bases. This CDR3 is built from 14 residues. The germline V gene encodes CDR1 MNHEY and CDR2 SVGAGI. The V and J ends lost 4 bases and 1 base, in that order; junction bases with no gene match: 4.

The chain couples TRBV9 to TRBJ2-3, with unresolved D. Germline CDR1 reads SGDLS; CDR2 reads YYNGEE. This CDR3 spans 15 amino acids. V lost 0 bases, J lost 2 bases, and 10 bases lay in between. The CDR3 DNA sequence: TGTGCCAGCAGCGTAGGTGGAAGGTACACAGATACGCAGTATTTT. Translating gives CASSVGGRYTDTQYF.

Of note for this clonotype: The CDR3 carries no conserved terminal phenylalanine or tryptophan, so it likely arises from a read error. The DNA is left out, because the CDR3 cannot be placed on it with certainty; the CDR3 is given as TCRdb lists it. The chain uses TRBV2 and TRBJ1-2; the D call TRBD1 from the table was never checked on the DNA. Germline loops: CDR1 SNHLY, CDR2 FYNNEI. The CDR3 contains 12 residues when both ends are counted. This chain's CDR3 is CASSSPVGSRTS.

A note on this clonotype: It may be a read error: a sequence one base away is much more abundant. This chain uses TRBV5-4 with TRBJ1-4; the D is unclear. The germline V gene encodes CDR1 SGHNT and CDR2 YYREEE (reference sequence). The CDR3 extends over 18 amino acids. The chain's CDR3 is CASSLVGSVPNPNEKLSF. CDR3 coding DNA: TGTGCCAGCAGCTTGGTGGGTTCAGTACCAAACCCTAATGAAAAACTGTCTTTT.

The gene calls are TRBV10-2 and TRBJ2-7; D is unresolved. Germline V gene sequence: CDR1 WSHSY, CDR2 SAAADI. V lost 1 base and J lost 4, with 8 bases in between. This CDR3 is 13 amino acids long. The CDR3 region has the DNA TGCGCCAGCAGTGAGTTAGACGGTTACGAGCAGTACTTC. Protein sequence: CASSELDGYEQYF.

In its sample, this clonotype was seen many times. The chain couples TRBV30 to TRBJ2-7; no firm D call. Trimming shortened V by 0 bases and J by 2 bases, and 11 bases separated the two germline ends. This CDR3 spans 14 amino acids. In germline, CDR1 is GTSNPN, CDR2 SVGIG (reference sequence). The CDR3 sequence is CAWSVVGGPYEQYF. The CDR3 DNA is TGTGCCTGGAGTGTTGTGGGCGGACCCTACGAGCAGTACTTC.

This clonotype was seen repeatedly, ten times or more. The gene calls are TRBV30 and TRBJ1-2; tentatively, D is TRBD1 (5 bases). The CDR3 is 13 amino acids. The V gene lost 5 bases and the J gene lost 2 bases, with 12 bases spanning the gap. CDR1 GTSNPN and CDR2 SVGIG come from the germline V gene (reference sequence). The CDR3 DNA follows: TGTGCCTGGGGGACCGACAGCAACTATGGCTACACCTTC. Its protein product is CAWGTDSNYGYTF.

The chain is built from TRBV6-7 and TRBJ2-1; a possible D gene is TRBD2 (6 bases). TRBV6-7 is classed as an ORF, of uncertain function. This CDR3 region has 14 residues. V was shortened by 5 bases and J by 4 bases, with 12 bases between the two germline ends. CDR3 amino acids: CASSPGLGYNEQFF. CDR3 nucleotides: TGTGCCAGCAGTCCGGGACTTGGATACAATGAGCAGTTCTTC.

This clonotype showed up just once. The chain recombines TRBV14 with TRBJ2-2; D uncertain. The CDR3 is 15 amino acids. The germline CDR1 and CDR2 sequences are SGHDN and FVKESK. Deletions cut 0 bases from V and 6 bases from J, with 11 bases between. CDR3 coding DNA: TGTGCCAGCAGCCAAGAATGGCGGATTTCCGGGGAGCTGTTTTTT. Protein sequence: CASSQEWRISGELFF. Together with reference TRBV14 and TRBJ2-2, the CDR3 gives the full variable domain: EAGVTQFPSHSVIEKGQTVTLRCDPISGHDNLYWYRRVMGKEIKFLLHFVKESKQDESGMPNNRFLAERTGGTYSTLKVQPAELEDSGVYFCASSQEWRISGELFFGEGSRLTVL.